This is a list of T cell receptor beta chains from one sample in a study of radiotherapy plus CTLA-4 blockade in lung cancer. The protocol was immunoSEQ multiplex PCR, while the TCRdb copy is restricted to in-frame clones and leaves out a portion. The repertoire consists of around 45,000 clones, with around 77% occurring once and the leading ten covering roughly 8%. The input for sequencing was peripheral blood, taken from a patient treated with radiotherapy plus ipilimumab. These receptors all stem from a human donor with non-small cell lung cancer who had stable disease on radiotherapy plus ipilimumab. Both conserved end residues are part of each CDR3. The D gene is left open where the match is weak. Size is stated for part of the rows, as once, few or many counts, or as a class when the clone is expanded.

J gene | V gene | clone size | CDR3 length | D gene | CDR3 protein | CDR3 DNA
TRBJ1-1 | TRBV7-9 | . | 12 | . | CASSSYSAEAFF | TGTGCCAGCAGCTCCTATTCCGCTGAAGCTTTCTTT
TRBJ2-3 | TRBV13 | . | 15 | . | CASSLSRARTDTQYF | TGTGCCAGCAGCTTAAGTCGGGCCCGCACAGATACGCAGTATTTT
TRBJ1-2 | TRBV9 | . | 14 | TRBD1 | CASSATGTNYGYTF | TGTGCCAGCAGCGCGACAGGGACTAACTATGGCTACACCTTC
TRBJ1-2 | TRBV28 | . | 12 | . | CATFWGSYGYTF | TGTGCCACCTTCTGGGGTTCCTATGGCTACACCTTC
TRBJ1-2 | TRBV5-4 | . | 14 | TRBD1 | CASSPSTGVYGYTF | TGTGCCAGCAGCCCGTCGACAGGGGTCTATGGCTACACCTTC
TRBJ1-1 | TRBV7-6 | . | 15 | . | CASSPLGVGDTEAFF | TGTGCCAGCAGCCCTCTAGGGGTAGGGGACACTGAAGCTTTCTTT
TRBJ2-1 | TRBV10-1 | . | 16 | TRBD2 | CASSESLAGVYNEQFF | TGCGCCAGCAGTGAGAGTCTAGCGGGGGTATACAATGAGCAGTTCTTC
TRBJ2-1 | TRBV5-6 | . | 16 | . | CASSPGRGGPFYEQFF | TGTGCCAGCAGCCCGGGACGTGGGGGCCCATTTTATGAGCAGTTCTTC
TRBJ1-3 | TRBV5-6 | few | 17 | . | CASSLPSYGRGENTIYF | TGTGCCAGCAGCTTACCCTCGTATGGAAGGGGGGAAAACACCATATATTTT
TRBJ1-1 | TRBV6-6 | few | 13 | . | CASSYSAMTEAFF | TGTGCCAGCAGTTACTCTGCGATGACTGAAGCTTTCTTT
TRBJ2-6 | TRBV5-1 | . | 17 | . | CASSLSTGFSGANVLTF | TGCGCCAGCAGCCTAAGTACAGGTTTCTCTGGGGCCAACGTCCTGACTTTC
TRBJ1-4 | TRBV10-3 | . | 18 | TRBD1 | CAISESKGQGPDGEKLFF | TGTGCCATCAGTGAGAGTAAAGGACAGGGGCCGGATGGCGAAAAACTGTTTTTT
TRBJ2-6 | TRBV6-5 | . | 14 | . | CASSGPAGANVLTF | TGTGCCAGCAGCGGGCCAGCTGGGGCCAACGTCCTGACTTTC
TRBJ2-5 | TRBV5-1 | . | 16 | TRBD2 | CASSFGLAGPQETQYF | TGCGCCAGCAGCTTCGGACTAGCGGGACCCCAAGAGACCCAGTACTTC
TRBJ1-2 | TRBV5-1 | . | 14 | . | CASSLGQANYGHTF | TGCGCCAGCAGCCTCGGACAAGCTAACTATGGCCACACCTTC
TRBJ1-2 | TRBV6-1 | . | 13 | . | CASSEQANYGYTF | TGTGCCAGCAGTGAACAGGCTAACTATGGCTACACCTTC
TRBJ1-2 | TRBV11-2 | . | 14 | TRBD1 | CASSPGTGFYGYTF | TGTGCCAGCAGCCCCGGGACAGGGTTCTATGGCTACACCTTC
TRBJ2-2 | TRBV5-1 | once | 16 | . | CASSLLPGADTGELFF | TGCGCCAGCAGCTTGTTACCAGGGGCGGATACCGGGGAGCTGTTTTTT
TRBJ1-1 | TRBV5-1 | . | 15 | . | CASSTGRIMNTEAFF | TGCGCCAGCAGCACCGGACGGATCATGAACACTGAAGCTTTCTTT
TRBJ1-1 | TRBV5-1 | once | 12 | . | CASGDAGTEAFF | TGCGCCAGCGGGGATGCCGGAACTGAAGCTTTCTTT
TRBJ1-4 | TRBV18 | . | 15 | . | CASSRATGLNEKLFF | TGTGCCAGCTCACGCGCGACGGGACTTAATGAAAAACTGTTTTTT
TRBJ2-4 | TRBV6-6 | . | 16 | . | CASIPRGGLAKNIQYF | TGTGCCAGCATTCCCAGGGGGGGTTTAGCCAAAAACATTCAGTACTTC
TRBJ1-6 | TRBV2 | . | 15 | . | CASRKLVVHGSPLHF | TGTGCCAGCAGGAAGTTGGTCGTGCATGGTTCACCCCTCCACTTT
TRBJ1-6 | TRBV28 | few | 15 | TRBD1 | CASTDGQGRNSPLHF | TGTGCCAGCACCGATGGACAGGGGCGTAATTCACCCCTCCACTTT
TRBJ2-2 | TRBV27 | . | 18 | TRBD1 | CASSLSGQGTVNTGELFF | TGTGCCAGCAGTTTATCGGGACAGGGGACTGTTAACACCGGGGAGCTGTTTTTT
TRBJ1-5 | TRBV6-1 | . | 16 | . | CASSGPWMLGNQPQHF | TGTGCCAGTAGTGGGCCTTGGATGTTAGGCAATCAGCCCCAGCATTTT
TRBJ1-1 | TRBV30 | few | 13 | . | CAWSLDLNTEAFF | TGTGCCTGGAGTCTCGATCTGAACACTGAAGCTTTCTTT
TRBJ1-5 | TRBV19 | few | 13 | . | CASSPQGSQPQHF | TGTGCCAGTAGTCCCCAGGGAAGTCAGCCCCAGCATTTT
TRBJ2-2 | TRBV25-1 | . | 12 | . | CASSDLAGELFF | TGTGCCAGCAGTGACCTAGCCGGGGAGCTGTTTTTT
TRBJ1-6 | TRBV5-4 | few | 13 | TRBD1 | CASRQGDNSPLHF | TGTGCCAGCAGACAGGGGGATAATTCACCCCTCCACTTT
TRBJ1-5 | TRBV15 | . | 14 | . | CATSLGRGNQPQHF | TGTGCCACCAGCCTGGGTAGAGGGAATCAGCCCCAGCATTTT